A single sample is the source of the 32 T cell receptor beta chains below, sequenced in a study of T cell changes during pregnancy in multiple sclerosis. Data came from immunoSEQ multiplex PCR; TCRdb stores just in-frame clones and leaves some out. Here the sample spans some 120,000 clones, under 95% being singletons. The sequenced sample was peripheral blood, obtained before pregnancy. The receptor source for this set is a female donor with multiple sclerosis, enrolled in a pregnancy study.

The chain couples TRBV7-9 to TRBJ1-5, with D tentatively TRBD1 (6 bases). Trimming left V 2 bases short and J 1 base short, with 12 bases between. Looked up from germline, CDR1 is SEHNR and CDR2 is FQNEAQ (reference sequence). There are 16 residues in the CDR3. The CDR3 nucleotides read TGTGCCAGCAGCTTATTTTTTGGACAGAGCAATCAGCCCCAGCATTTT. As protein: CASSLFFGQSNQPQHF.

The chain has TRBV7-7 and TRBJ2-2; TRBD2 might be the D (6 bases). This CDR3 contains 15 residues. Germline V gene sequence: CDR1 SSHAT, CDR2 FNYEAQ (reference sequence). The V and J ends lost 1 base and 9 bases respectively, with 15 bases between them. CDR3 bases: TGTGCCAGCAGCTTAGGTTCGGGGGTTGGCCGGGAGCTGTTTTTT. It codes for CASSLGSGVGRELFF. Using reference TRBV7-7 and TRBJ2-2 for the parts outside the CDR3, the full variable domain is GAGVSQSPRYKVTKRGQDVTLRCDPISSHATLYWYQQALGQGPEFLTYFNYEAQPDKSGLPSDRFSAERPEGSISTLTIQRTEQRDSAMYRCASSLGSGVGRELFFGEGSRLTVL.

The genes are TRBV5-1 and TRBJ2-1; 8 bases fit TRBD1. The germline V gene has CDR1 SGHRS and CDR2 YFSETQ. The CDR3 runs 15 residues. With 4 bases clipped from V and 9 bases from J, the junction kept 12 bases outside the gene matches. The CDR3: CASSIHQGAQGEQFF. The CDR3 DNA sequence: TGCGCCAGCAGCATCCATCAGGGGGCGCAGGGTGAGCAGTTCTTC.

The CDR3 sequence: CSVVLKAGTTEAFF. The CDR3 region has the DNA TGCAGCGTTGTACTAAAAGCGGGAACCACTGAAGCTTTCTTT. The V call is TRBV29-1, the J call TRBJ1-1; unclear D gene. Trimming left V 4 bases short and J 4 bases short, with 16 bases between. The V gene's germline CDR1 is SQVTM and CDR2 ANQGSEA. The CDR3 is 14 residues long.

The chain employs TRBV2 and TRBJ2-6; TRBD1 matches at 10 bases. Germline V CDR1 and CDR2: SNHLY, FYNNEI. The CDR3 loop spans 16 amino acids. With 8 bases clipped from V and 1 base from J, the junction kept 5 bases outside the gene matches. The CDR3 DNA is TGTGCCAGCCCAAGACAGGGGGCGTCTGGGGCCAACGTCCTGACTTTC. Encoded protein: CASPRQGASGANVLTF.

The rearrangement uses TRBV6-6 and TRBJ1-5, with 8 bases aligning to TRBD1. With 5 bases clipped from V and 4 bases from J, the junction kept 10 bases outside the gene matches. Germline V gene data show CDR1 as MNHNY and CDR2 as SVGAGI (reference sequence). The CDR3 is 16 residues long. In DNA form, the CDR3 reads TGTGCCAGCAGTCGCCGACAGGGGCGGGCTAATCAGCCCCAGCATTTT. Protein: CASSRRQGRANQPQHF.

This chain joins TRBV5-6 and TRBJ2-7; D may be TRBD1 (5 bases). V was shortened by 3 bases and J by 4 bases, with 17 bases between the two germline ends. Looked up from germline, CDR1 is SGHDT and CDR2 is YYEEEE. The CDR3 spans 15 residues. CDR3 in amino acids: CASSSGVQGWYEQYF. The DNA for the CDR3 is TGTGCCAGCAGCTCTGGGGTTCAGGGATGGTACGAGCAGTACTTC.

The chain employs TRBV25-1 and TRBJ2-1; 8 bases are shared with TRBD1. Germline lookup yields CDR1 MGHDK and CDR2 SYGVNS. This CDR3 is built from 16 residues. The trim removed 4 bases at V and 2 bases at J, leaving 7 bases unmatched. The CDR3 sequence: CASSARDRGPYNEQFF. CDR3 nucleotide sequence: TGTGCCAGCAGTGCCAGAGACAGGGGACCCTACAATGAGCAGTTCTTC.

This chain connects TRBV6-4 to TRBJ1-1; D may be TRBD1 (6 bases). CDR3 size: 13 residues. Germline CDR1 is MRHNA and CDR2 is SNTAGT. V was clipped by 6 bases and J by 3 bases, with 11 bases between them. As DNA, the CDR3 is TGTGCCAGCAGGAAGAGACAGGACACTGAAGCTTTCTTT. Translating it yields CASRKRQDTEAFF.

This clone was seen only once. This chain connects TRBV9 to TRBJ2-7, with D uncertain. Germline V lookup: CDR1 SGDLS, CDR2 YYNGEE. Trimming removed 4 bases at V and 6 bases at J, with 17 bases between. This CDR3 contains 14 residues. CDR3 sequence (DNA): TGTGCCAGCAGCCCCGGAGCCTACCCTATCGAGCAGTACTTC. Amino acids: CASSPGAYPIEQYF.

The chain joins TRBV5-6 to TRBJ2-1, with no clear D. CDR1 SGHDT and CDR2 YYEEEE come from the germline V gene. CDR3 length: 17 residues. Trimming removed 0 bases at V and 0 bases at J, with 13 bases between. This CDR3 is CASSLETSSYSYNEQFF. Here the CDR3 DNA reads TGTGCCAGCAGCTTGGAAACATCTAGTTACTCCTACAATGAGCAGTTCTTC.

This chain connects TRBV30 to TRBJ1-2; 10 bases fit TRBD1. Trimming took 1 base from V and 1 from J; bases not matched to a gene: 3. The V gene's germline CDR1 is GTSNPN and CDR2 SVGIG (reference sequence). CDR3 size: 15 residues. The CDR3: CAWSGGQGSNYGYTF. CDR3 bases: TGTGCCTGGAGTGGGGGACAGGGGAGTAACTATGGCTACACCTTC.

The chain combines TRBV6-1 with TRBJ1-5; unclear D gene. This CDR3 contains 14 residues. Germline V gene lookup returns CDR1 MNHNS and CDR2 SASEGT. V was clipped by 6 bases and J by 1 base, with 10 bases between them. This chain's CDR3 is CASRGVGSNQPQHF. Here the CDR3 DNA reads TGTGCCAGCAGGGGAGTAGGGAGCAATCAGCCCCAGCATTTT.

The chain employs TRBV5-1 and TRBJ2-7, with a weak D call TRBD2 (5 bases). The V end lost 3 bases, the J end lost 5 bases, and 12 bases lay between the germline ends. Germline assignment: CDR1 SGHRS and CDR2 YFSETQ. The CDR3 is made up of 13 amino acids. CDR3 nucleotides: TGCGCCAGCAGCTCTGGGAGCCGGGACGAGCAGTACTTC. Encoded protein: CASSSGSRDEQYF. The variable domain in full, with the rest retrieved from reference TRBV5-1 and TRBJ2-7, is KAGVTQTPRYLIKTRGQQVTLSCSPISGHRSVSWYQQTPGQGLQFLFEYFSETQRNKGNFPGRFSGRQFSNSRSEMNVSTLELGDSALYLCASSSGSRDEQYFGPGTRLTVT.

In DNA form, the CDR3 reads TGTGCCAGCAGCGAACTACGGGGGGGCCTCTCCACTAGCACAGATACGCAGTATTTT. It is translated as CASSELRGGLSTSTDTQYF. The J gene is TRBJ2-3, the V gene TRBV9; 8 positions match TRBD2. Per the germline V gene, CDR1 is SGDLS and CDR2 is YYNGEE. The CDR3 has 19 residues. The junction had 15 bases not matched to a gene; V was cut back by 3 bases and J by 0 bases.

Regarding this clone: At the DNA level, this CDR3 is encoded by other sequences in the same sample as well. The CDR3 DNA reads as TGTGCCAGTAGTCCGACTAGCGGGGGCACAGATACGCAGTATTTT. Its protein is CASSPTSGGTDTQYF. The chain has TRBV19 and TRBJ2-3, with 11 bases fitting TRBD2. The CDR3 consists of 15 residues. The V gene end was trimmed by 5 bases and the J gene end by 1 base; junction bases not matched to a gene: 2. Germline assignment: CDR1 LNHDA and CDR2 SQIVND (reference sequence).

The chain uses TRBV2 and TRBJ2-7, with 10 bases that match TRBD2. This CDR3 is built from 14 residues. J lost 6 bases, V lost 3 bases, and 5 bases had no gene match. In germline, CDR1 is SNHLY, CDR2 FYNNEI. The CDR3 DNA sequence: TGTGCCAGCAGTGAGATAGCGGGAGGTGGCGAGCAGTACTTC. This codes for CASSEIAGGGEQYF.

The chain recombines TRBV2 with TRBJ1-5; D perhaps matches TRBD1 (6 bases). V was pared by 6 bases and J by 4 bases, with 10 bases between. Germline loops: CDR1 SNHLY, CDR2 FYNNEI. The CDR3 consists of 13 residues. The CDR3 coding sequence is TGTGCCAGCAGGGGGACATTTAATCAGCCCCAGCATTTT. This encodes CASRGTFNQPQHF. The complete variable domain, with remaining parts taken from reference TRBV2 and TRBJ1-5, reads EPEVTQTPSHQVTQMGQEVILRCVPISNHLYFYWYRQILGQKVEFLVSFYNNEISEKSEIFDDQFSVERPDGSNFTLKIRSTKLEDSAMYFCASRGTFNQPQHFGDGTRLSIL.

This rearrangement joins TRBV7-3 to TRBJ2-2; 10 nucleotides agree with TRBD1. V lost 5 bases to trimming and J lost 7 bases; unmatched junction nucleotides: 22. Germline V lookup: CDR1 SGHTA, CDR2 FQGTGA. The CDR3 has 20 residues. The DNA for the CDR3 is TGTGCCAGCAGCCGCTCAACAACGGGACAGGGGAAATCGTCCGGCGGGGAGCTGTTTTTT. Amino acid sequence: CASSRSTTGQGKSSGGELFF.

The count of this clone is one. The CDR3 is CASKDRGGTNEKLFF. The CDR3 nucleotides are TGTGCCAGTAAGGACAGGGGAGGCACTAATGAAAAACTGTTTTTT. The chain carries TRBV19 and TRBJ1-4; the match to TRBD1 covers 9 bases. Trimming removed 7 bases from V and 2 bases from J; junction bases left unmatched: 5. This CDR3 comprises 15 residues. Germline CDR1 is LNHDA and CDR2 is SQIVND (reference sequence).

V is TRBV6-6 and J is TRBJ1-4; D is undetermined. The V end lost 6 bases, the J end lost 8 bases, and 16 bases lay between the germline ends. There are 14 residues in the CDR3. CDR1 MNHNY and CDR2 SVGAGI come from the germline V gene (reference sequence). CDR3 bases: TGTGCCAGCAGGGACTCGACCTTGGACGAAAAACTGTTTTTT. Translating it yields CASRDSTLDEKLFF.

This clone has a single count. The chain is built from TRBV27 and TRBJ2-7; the D gene is possibly TRBD1 (6 bases). Trimming left V 5 bases short and J 9 bases short, with 17 bases between. The germline gives CDR1 MNHEY, CDR2 SMNVEV (reference sequence). The CDR3 covers 13 residues. The CDR3 bases are TGTGCCAGCAGTCCAGGGACAAGCCTTGGGCAGTACTTC. Encoded protein: CASSPGTSLGQYF.

The CDR3 DNA reads as TGTGCCAGCAGCTCCCTTGGAGGTACAGGGAACGACTATGGCTACACCTTC. This codes for CASSSLGGTGNDYGYTF. The genes are TRBV7-9 and TRBJ1-2; D perhaps matches TRBD1 (6 bases). Germline CDR1 reads SEHNR; CDR2 reads FQNEAQ (reference sequence). The CDR3 consists of 17 residues. Trimming shortened V by 4 bases and J by 3 bases, and 21 bases separated the two germline ends.

V gene TRBV7-2 combines with J gene TRBJ2-7; TRBD2 matches 7 bases. Trimming cost V 1 base and J 3 bases; bases outside gene matches: 9. The germline gives CDR1 SGHTA, CDR2 FQGNSA. The CDR3 totals 16 residues. The CDR3 loop reads CASSLVGGRNVYEQYF. The DNA of the CDR3 is TGTGCCAGCAGCTTAGTCGGGGGGAGGAACGTCTACGAGCAGTACTTC.

The V and J genes are TRBV7-9 and TRBJ1-4; 7 nucleotides align to TRBD1. J gave up 5 bases and V 8 bases, and 11 bases lay outside the gene matches. Germline CDR1 SEHNR, CDR2 FQNEAQ (reference sequence). CDR3 length equals 15 residues. The chain's CDR3 is CASLTTGAENEKLFF. DNA of the CDR3: TGTGCCAGCCTCACAACAGGGGCGGAAAATGAAAAACTGTTTTTT.

V and J are TRBV5-1 and TRBJ2-5; D is perhaps TRBD2 (6 bases). Germline CDR1 is SGHRS and CDR2 is YFSETQ. The CDR3 has 15 amino acids. V shed 4 bases and J shed 5 bases, with 18 bases lying between them. CDR3 amino acids: CASSPDGAAGETQYF. The CDR3 nucleotides read TGCGCCAGCAGCCCTGACGGGGCGGCGGGGGAGACCCAGTACTTC.

The chain has TRBV7-9 and TRBJ1-3; the D is unclear. Germline V gene data show CDR1 as SEHNR and CDR2 as FQNEAQ (reference sequence). The CDR3 is made up of 15 amino acids. Deletions cut 1 base from V and 1 base from J, with 8 bases between. The CDR3 loop is CASSLDAASGNTIYF. In nucleotides, the CDR3 is TGTGCCAGCAGCTTAGACGCAGCGTCTGGAAACACCATATATTTT.

J is TRBJ1-2 and V is TRBV5-1, with D possibly matching TRBD1 (6 bases). There are 16 residues in the CDR3. Germline CDR1 and CDR2: SGHRS and YFSETQ. Trimming removed 4 bases from V and 4 bases from J, with 20 bases in between. CDR3 nucleotides: TGCGCCAGCAGCGGGCTACTACAGGGAATAGGCTATGGCTACACCTTC. This codes for CASSGLLQGIGYGYTF.

The rearrangement links TRBV19 to TRBJ1-5; 8 nucleotides line up with TRBD1. The J segment lost 0 bases and the V segment lost 3 bases, leaving 7 bases of the junction unmatched. The CDR3 is made up of 17 amino acids. Germline V gives CDR1 LNHDA, CDR2 SQIVND (reference sequence). The CDR3 here is CASSMDRARPSNQPQHF. The DNA of the CDR3 is TGTGCCAGTAGTATGGACAGGGCGCGTCCTAGCAATCAGCCCCAGCATTTT. The entire variable domain, with the rest obtained from reference TRBV19 and TRBJ1-5, is as follows: DGGITQSPKYLFRKEGQNVTLSCEQNLNHDAMYWYRQDPGQGLRLIYYSQIVNDFQKGDIAEGYSVSREKKESFPLTVTSAQKNPTAFYLCASSMDRARPSNQPQHFGDGTRLSIL.

The sample holds one count of this clone. The DNA for the CDR3 is TGCGCCAGCAGCTTTCAGGGGCTTTTCTACGAGCAGTACTTC. Protein: CASSFQGLFYEQYF. The rearrangement uses TRBV5-1 and TRBJ2-7; D is perhaps TRBD1 (6 bases). Germline CDR1 and CDR2: SGHRS and YFSETQ. This CDR3 contains 14 residues. Trimming removed 2 bases from V and 3 bases from J, with 12 bases in between.

The rearrangement joins TRBV30 to TRBJ2-5, with TRBD1 identical over 10 bases. The CDR3 is 14 amino acids. J gave up 9 bases and V 3 bases, and 10 bases lay outside the gene matches. The germline V gene encodes CDR1 GTSNPN and CDR2 SVGIG (reference sequence). The chain's CDR3 is CAWSRDRGREAQYF. The CDR3 DNA reads TGTGCCTGGAGCAGGGACAGGGGTCGGGAGGCCCAGTACTTC.

V and J are TRBV27 and TRBJ2-7, with 11 bases fitting TRBD1. V was pared by 5 bases and J by 0 bases, with 3 bases of the junction left unmatched. From germline, CDR1 is MNHEY and CDR2 SMNVEV (reference sequence). The CDR3 contains 15 residues. The CDR3 reads CASSPGQGASYEQYF. DNA of the CDR3: TGTGCCAGCAGTCCCGGACAGGGGGCCTCCTACGAGCAGTACTTC.